This T cell receptor (beta chain) was recorded in a study of tumor-infiltrating lymphocytes in oesophageal squamous cell carcinoma. CDR1 is MNHEY, CDR2 SMNVEV, per germline (reference sequence). The CDR3 is made up of 13 amino acids. About this clonotype: Compared with germline, one end of the junction differs, possibly owing to a read error.

Each CDR3 protein gets one entry after TCRdb re-called the PCR reads with MiXCR. The table has 18,000 or so distinct CDR3 sequences, 35% to 45% seen once; the top ten hold about 17%. This receptor was identified in a female donor with esophageal squamous cell carcinoma. The chain has TRBV27 and TRBJ2-7; D not certain. The specimen was normal esophageal tissue next to the tumor. CDR3 protein: CASSLLDGSPLHF. The CDR3 DNA is TGTGCCAGCAGTTTATTAGACGGTTCACCCCTCCACTTC.